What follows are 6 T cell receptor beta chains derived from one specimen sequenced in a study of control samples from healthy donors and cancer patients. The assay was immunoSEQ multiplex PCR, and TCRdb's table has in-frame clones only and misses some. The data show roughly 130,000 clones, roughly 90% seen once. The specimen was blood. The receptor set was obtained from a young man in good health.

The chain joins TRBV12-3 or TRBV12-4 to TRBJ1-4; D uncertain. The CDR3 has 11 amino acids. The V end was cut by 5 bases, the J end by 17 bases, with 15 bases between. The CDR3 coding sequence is TGTGCCAGCAGTCGATACACCCGGGTCTTTTTT. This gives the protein CASSRYTRVFF.

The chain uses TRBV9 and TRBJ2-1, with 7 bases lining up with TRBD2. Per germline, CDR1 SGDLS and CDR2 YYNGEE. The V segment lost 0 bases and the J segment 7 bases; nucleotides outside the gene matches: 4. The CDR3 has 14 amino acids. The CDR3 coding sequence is TGTGCCAGCAGCGTAGGCGGGAGCGAGAATGAGCAGTTCTTC. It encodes CASSVGGSENEQFF.

CDR3 coding DNA: TGTGCCAGCAGTAACGGGGTATTCGGTGGCTACACCTTC. It is translated as CASSNGVFGGYTF. The chain couples TRBV6-5 to TRBJ1-2; D remains ambiguous. This CDR3 is built from 13 residues. Trimming stripped 5 bases from V and 7 bases from J, with 14 bases between. Germline lookup yields CDR1 MNHEY and CDR2 SVGAGI.

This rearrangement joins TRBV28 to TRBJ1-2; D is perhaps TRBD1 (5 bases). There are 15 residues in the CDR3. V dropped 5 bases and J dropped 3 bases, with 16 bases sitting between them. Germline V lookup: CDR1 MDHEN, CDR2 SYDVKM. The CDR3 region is CASSPGGGLDYGYTF. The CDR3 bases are TGTGCCAGCAGTCCCGGGGGGGGGTTGGACTATGGCTACACCTTC.

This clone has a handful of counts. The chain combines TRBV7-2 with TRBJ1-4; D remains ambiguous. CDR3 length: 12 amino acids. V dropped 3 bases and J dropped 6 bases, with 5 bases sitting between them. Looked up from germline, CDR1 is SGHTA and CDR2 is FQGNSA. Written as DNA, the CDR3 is TGTGCCAGCAGCTTTTATCATGAAAAACTGTTTTTT. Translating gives CASSFYHEKLFF.

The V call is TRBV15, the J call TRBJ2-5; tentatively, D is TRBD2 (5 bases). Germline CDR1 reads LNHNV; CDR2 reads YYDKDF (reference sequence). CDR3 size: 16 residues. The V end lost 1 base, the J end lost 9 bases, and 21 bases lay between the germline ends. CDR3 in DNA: TGTGCCACCAGCAGAGGGACTTTGGGGAGTGTCGCGGCCCAGTACTTC. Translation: CATSRGTLGSVAAQYF.